This T cell receptor (beta chain) originates from a study of Graves' ophthalmopathy and Graves' hyperthyroidism. The study's findings and limits: Discrimination between ophthalmopathy and stable hyperthyroidism by a 13-signature model showed 85% to 90% sensitivity and roughly 81% specificity.

RNA transcripts yielded amplified TCR beta CDR3 regions. HTBI primers were used in a first-round RT-PCR, which preceded a second-round multiplex PCR. TCRdb used MiXCR to reprocess the multiplex PCR reads, holding one entry per CDR3 protein. The profile shows more than 1,000,000 distinct CDR3 sequences, less than 45% of them singletons. CDR1 and CDR2 from the germline V gene are SGHTA and FQGNSA. V gave up 3 bases and J gave up 0 bases, with 8 bases separating them. CDR3 length: 14 amino acids. About this clonotype itself: Its antigen remains unidentified. This may come from a read error, since a much larger clone is one base off. Without the conserved terminal phenylalanine or tryptophan, this CDR3 likely stems from a read error.

J is TRBJ1-1 and V is TRBV7-2; unclear D gene. The sample taken for sequencing was peripheral blood or thyroid tissue (not recorded which). This clonotype was obtained from an adult man with Graves' hyperthyroidism. The CDR3 nucleotides are TGTGCCAGCAGCTTTAGTCAGTTGAACACTGAAGCTTTCCTT. This gives the protein CASSFSQLNTEAFL.